The 27 T cell receptor beta chains presented below share a single source sample, sequenced in a study of blood T cell repertoires in COVID-19. Profiling relied on immunoSEQ multiplex PCR, and the TCRdb table lists in-frame clones only, not all of them. The data contain 150,000 to 200,000 clones, approximately 86% of them singletons. The source material was peripheral blood. These receptors all come from a man in his 60s with acute or convalescent COVID-19.

This sequence joins TRBV28 and TRBJ2-7, with 9 bases aligning to TRBD2. Germline CDR1 is MDHEN and CDR2 is SYDVKM. V dropped 5 bases and J dropped 2; count of bases not matched to a gene: 10. The CDR3 is made up of 16 amino acids. The CDR3 spells CASSPPSGRYPYEQYF. CDR3 nucleotides: TGTGCCAGCAGTCCCCCGAGCGGGAGGTACCCCTACGAGCAGTACTTC.

The chain carries TRBV3-1 (or the pseudogene TRBV3-2) and TRBJ2-5; 10 nucleotides align to TRBD2. The CDR3 consists of 22 residues. Germline V gives CDR1 LGHDT, CDR2 YNNKEL (reference sequence). V shed 1 base and J 2 bases; nucleotides not matched to a gene: 22. DNA of the CDR3: TGTGCCAGCAGCCAAGTTAGTGACAGGGCACTTGAGCGGGAGGGATTGCAAGAGACCCAGTACTTC. Translation: CASSQVSDRALEREGLQETQYF.

The chain's CDR3 is CASSYRDLYSYEQYF. The CDR3 DNA is TGTGCCAGCAGTTACAGGGACCTTTACTCCTACGAGCAGTACTTC. The chain has TRBV25-1 and TRBJ2-7, with a tentative D call TRBD1 (6 bases). Germline V gene lookup returns CDR1 MGHDK and CDR2 SYGVNS. The germline V and J ends were trimmed by 5 bases and 0 bases, with 14 bases remaining between them. The CDR3 loop spans 15 amino acids.

The V and J genes are TRBV4-1 and TRBJ1-2; D is uncertain. V gave up 3 bases and J gave up 2 bases, with 13 bases separating them. This CDR3 is built from 15 residues. CDR1 is MGHRA, CDR2 YSYEKL, per germline. The chain's CDR3 is CASSQLDTINYGYTF. The DNA for the CDR3 is TGCGCCAGCAGCCAGTTAGACACAATAAACTATGGCTACACCTTC.

The genes are TRBV18 and TRBJ2-2; D is ambiguous. CDR3 length equals 15 residues. With 3 bases removed from V and 3 bases from J, the gap between germline ends came to 11 bases. Germline lookup yields CDR1 KGHSH and CDR2 LQKENI. CDR3 residues: CASSPTFEDTGELFF. The CDR3 bases are TGTGCCAGCTCACCTACGTTTGAGGACACCGGGGAGCTGTTTTTT.

The chain carries TRBV28 and TRBJ1-5; a weak D match, TRBD1 (5 bases). There are 17 residues in the CDR3. V was clipped by 6 bases and J by 3 bases, with 21 bases between them. Germline V gene sequence: CDR1 MDHEN, CDR2 SYDVKM. CDR3 region: CASRTVYPSIVNQPQHF. The CDR3 DNA is TGTGCCAGCAGGACAGTATATCCCAGTATAGTCAATCAGCCCCAGCATTTT. Full variable domain (outside the CDR3, taken from reference TRBV28 and TRBJ1-5): DVKVTQSSRYLVKRTGEKVFLECVQDMDHENMFWYRQDPGLGLRLIYFSYDVKMKEKGDIPEGYSVSREKKERFSLILESASTNQTSMYLCASRTVYPSIVNQPQHFGDGTRLSIL.

CDR3 amino acids: CASSVQGAGPQHF. The CDR3 bases are TGTGCCAGCAGCGTCCAGGGGGCAGGGCCCCAGCATTTT. V is TRBV9 and J is TRBJ1-5; 8 bases map to TRBD1. Germline V gene data show CDR1 as SGDLS and CDR2 as YYNGEE. This CDR3 contains 13 residues. Unmatched junction bases numbered 4, after V lost 2 bases and J lost 9 bases.

The rearrangement links TRBV6-5 to TRBJ1-4; 9 bases are shared with TRBD1. CDR1 MNHEY and CDR2 SVGAGI come from the germline V gene. The CDR3 is made up of 14 amino acids. V was clipped by 6 bases and J by 7 bases; unmatched bases: 6. As DNA, the CDR3 is TGTGCCAGCAGCTCCGGGACAGGGCGTGAAAAACTGTTTTTT. It encodes CASSSGTGREKLFF.

This rearrangement joins TRBV6-5 to TRBJ1-4, with unresolved D. CDR3 size: 14 residues. CDR1 and CDR2 from the germline V gene are MNHEY and SVGAGI. V gave up 6 bases and J gave up 7 bases, with 15 bases separating them. CDR3 loop: CASSVVRRGEKLFF. The CDR3 bases are TGTGCCAGCAGCGTCGTGCGTCGGGGTGAAAAACTGTTTTTT.

The chain couples TRBV19 to TRBJ1-5; D unresolved. Trimming left V 0 bases short and J 0 bases short, with 6 bases between. This CDR3 has 15 residues. Germline V lookup: CDR1 LNHDA, CDR2 SQIVND (reference sequence). The CDR3 region is CASSIDPYSNQPQHF. CDR3 DNA sequence: TGTGCCAGTAGTATAGATCCTTATAGCAATCAGCCCCAGCATTTT.

The chain couples TRBV25-1 to TRBJ2-1; 8 bases are a match to TRBD2. Trimming at V came to 5 bases and at J to 6 bases, leaving 6 bases not matched to a gene. The germline V gene has CDR1 MGHDK and CDR2 SYGVNS. This CDR3 has 14 residues. The CDR3, as DNA: TGTGCCAGCAGTAAGGCGGGGGGCCTCAATGAGCAGTTCTTC. It is translated as CASSKAGGLNEQFF.

The chain recombines TRBV5-4 with TRBJ1-4; D gene ambiguous. This CDR3 is built from 14 residues. V lost 1 base and J 4 bases, leaving 8 bases between the germline ends. Per the germline V gene, CDR1 is SGHNT and CDR2 is YYREEE (reference sequence). The CDR3 region has the DNA TGTGCCAGCAGCTTGCCAGGACTTAATGAAAAACTGTTTTTT. Protein sequence: CASSLPGLNEKLFF.

This clone was counted between two and nine times. The chain joins TRBV28 to TRBJ1-2; 8 bases match TRBD1. V was pared by 3 bases and J by 7 bases, with 7 bases of the junction left unmatched. In germline, CDR1 is MDHEN, CDR2 SYDVKM. The CDR3 runs 14 residues. Here the CDR3 reads CASSFQDREGGYTF. CDR3 DNA sequence: TGTGCCAGCAGTTTCCAGGACAGGGAAGGTGGCTACACCTTC.

The sample holds one count of this clone. The V and J genes are TRBV13 and TRBJ1-4; 9 bases are shared with TRBD1. The CDR3 covers 17 residues. The J segment lost 7 bases and the V segment lost 4 bases, leaving 13 bases of the junction unmatched. The germline CDR1 and CDR2 sequences are PRHDT and FYEKMQ (reference sequence). The CDR3 DNA is TGTGCCAGCAGCTCGCGTCAACTACAGGGGGCTAGTGAAAAACTGTTTTTT. Translating it yields CASSSRQLQGASEKLFF. Full variable domain (outside the CDR3, taken from reference TRBV13 and TRBJ1-4): AAGVIQSPRHLIKEKRETATLKCYPIPRHDTVYWYQQGPGQDPQFLISFYEKMQSDKGSIPDRFSAQQFSDYHSELNMSSLELGDSALYFCASSSRQLQGASEKLFFGSGTQLSVL.

This rearrangement joins TRBV29-1 to TRBJ1-2; the match to TRBD1 covers 12 bases. Germline trimming cut 6 bases from V and 3 bases from J; bases unmatched to any gene: 5. The CDR3 is 14 residues long. Germline assignment: CDR1 SQVTM and CDR2 ANQGSEA. This chain's CDR3 is CSVPGQGADYGYTF. In nucleotides, the CDR3 is TGCAGCGTCCCGGGACAGGGGGCGGACTATGGCTACACCTTC.

This chain joins TRBV28 and TRBJ2-6, with 7 bases lining up with TRBD1. The CDR3 length is 18 residues. V shed 5 bases and J 1 base; nucleotides not matched to a gene: 11. Germline V gene data show CDR1 as MDHEN and CDR2 as SYDVKM. This CDR3 is CASSLRTGALSGANVLTF. CDR3 coding DNA: TGTGCCAGCAGTCTTCGGACAGGTGCCCTATCTGGGGCCAACGTCCTGACTTTC.

CDR3 nucleotide sequence: TGTGCCACCAGTGGCACCGGGACAGGCTATGGCTACACCTTC. This encodes CATSGTGTGYGYTF. The chain links TRBV24-1 to TRBJ1-2; 8 nucleotides line up with TRBD1. Germline V lookup: CDR1 KGHDR, CDR2 SFDVKD. V dropped 5 bases and J dropped 4; count of bases not matched to a gene: 5. This CDR3 is built from 14 residues.

CDR3 DNA: TGTGCCAGCAGCCAGAGTGAAAAACTGTTTTTT. Translating it yields CASSQSEKLFF. The V and J genes are TRBV3-1 (or the pseudogene TRBV3-2) and TRBJ1-4, with D unclear. CDR3 length: 11 amino acids. V gave up 3 bases and J gave up 7 bases, with 3 bases separating them. CDR1 and CDR2 (germline): LGHDT, YNNKEL (reference sequence).

The chain links TRBV29-1 to TRBJ1-2, with D tentatively TRBD1 (5 bases). From germline, CDR1 is SQVTM and CDR2 ANQGSEA. The CDR3 runs 13 residues. The V and J ends lost 4 bases and 2 bases respectively, with 11 bases between them. CDR3 amino acids: CSVGEEGNYGYTF. The DNA of the CDR3 is TGCAGCGTTGGAGAGGAGGGGAACTATGGCTACACCTTC.

The genes are TRBV5-1 and TRBJ2-1, with TRBD2 as a possible D gene (6 bases). V lost 0 bases, J lost 12 bases, and 10 bases lay in between. Germline V CDR1 and CDR2: SGHRS, YFSETQ. This CDR3 has 12 amino acids. The DNA of the CDR3 is TGCGCCAGCAGCTTGGAGACTAGGGGGCAGTTCTTC. Translation: CASSLETRGQFF.

V usage is TRBV29-1 and J usage is TRBJ2-3; possible D gene TRBD2, 5 bases. The V gene's germline CDR1 is SQVTM and CDR2 ANQGSEA. The CDR3 extends over 13 amino acids. V dropped 3 bases and J dropped 0 bases, with 7 bases sitting between them. The CDR3 nucleotides are TGCAGCGTTGAGAGCGGAAGCACAGATACGCAGTATTTT. Residues: CSVESGSTDTQYF.

The chain is built from TRBV19 and TRBJ2-4; tentative D call: TRBD1 (7 bases). Germline V gene data show CDR1 as LNHDA and CDR2 as SQIVND (reference sequence). This CDR3 contains 11 residues. V shed 10 bases and J shed 11 bases, with 15 bases lying between them. Here the CDR3 reads CATSQGGLQYF. CDR3 in DNA: TGTGCCACCTCCCAGGGGGGCCTTCAGTACTTC.

This clone was observed a handful of times. The chain carries TRBV7-2 and TRBJ1-5, with D maybe TRBD1 (5 bases). The germline CDR1 and CDR2 sequences are SGHTA and FQGNSA. Trimming removed 5 bases at V and 7 bases at J, with 15 bases between. This CDR3 contains 14 residues. CDR3 sequence reads: CASSPRAGRQPQHF. DNA for the CDR3: TGTGCCAGCAGCCCAAGGGCAGGGCGACAGCCCCAGCATTTT. Combining the CDR3 with reference TRBV7-2 and TRBJ1-5 gives the whole variable domain GAGVSQSPSNKVTEKGKDVELRCDPISGHTALYWYRQSLGQGLEFLIYFQGNSAPDKSGLPSDRFSAERTGGSVSTLTIQRTQQEDSAVYLCASSPRAGRQPQHFGDGTRLSIL.

This clone was observed a handful of times. This chain uses TRBV19 with TRBJ2-1; D remains ambiguous. Germline assignment: CDR1 LNHDA and CDR2 SQIVND (reference sequence). The CDR3 consists of 14 residues. Trimming took off 1 base at V and 8 bases at J, with 12 bases between the two ends. The DNA for the CDR3 is TGTGCCAGTAGTATAGGGGCCAGTAGAGATGAGCAGTTCTTC. Protein sequence: CASSIGASRDEQFF.

The gene calls are TRBV7-6 and TRBJ2-7; no clear D gene. V was cut by 1 base and J by 2 bases, with 9 bases left in between. The CDR3 contains 14 residues. The germline V gene encodes CDR1 SGHVS and CDR2 FNYEAQ. The DNA of the CDR3 is TGTGCCAGCAGCTTAGTCGTCCCCCCCTACGAGCAGTACTTC. Amino acids: CASSLVVPPYEQYF. Filled out from reference TRBV7-6 and TRBJ2-7, the complete variable domain reads GAGVSQSPRYKVTKRGQDVALRCDPISGHVSLYWYRQALGQGPEFLTYFNYEAQQDKSGLPNDRFSAERPEGSISTLTIQRTEQRDSAMYRCASSLVVPPYEQYFGPGTRLTVT.

In its sample, this clone was seen once. This rearrangement joins TRBV15 to TRBJ2-7; TRBD1 might be the D (6 bases). Germline CDR1 reads LNHNV; CDR2 reads YYDKDF (reference sequence). V was cut by 1 base and J by 6 bases, with 13 bases left in between. The CDR3 sequence is 14 residues long. This CDR3 reads CATSRGGGRREQYF. The CDR3 DNA reads as TGTGCCACCAGCAGAGGAGGGGGAAGGCGCGAGCAGTACTTC.

The genes are TRBV19 and TRBJ2-7; 11 bases line up with TRBD2. Germline V lookup: CDR1 LNHDA, CDR2 SQIVND (reference sequence). Trimming took 5 bases from V and 0 from J; bases not matched to a gene: 6. This CDR3 comprises 16 residues. The CDR3 sequence: CASSRQLAGASYEQYF. In nucleotides, the CDR3 is TGTGCCAGTAGTCGACAACTAGCGGGAGCCTCCTACGAGCAGTACTTC.